Below are 12 T cell receptor beta chains sequenced from a single sample in a study of identical twins. TCRdb re-called the 5' RACE reads through MiXCR, storing one row per CDR3 protein. This sample has around 670,000 distinct CDR3 sequences; roughly 6% occur once, and the top ten carry 1.5% to 2%. The sequenced material came from naive T cells sorted from blood. Receptors were obtained from a young man in good health.

In nucleotides, the CDR3 is TGCGCCAGCAGCCAAGGGCTTAGCGGGGCGAACACCGGGGAGCTGTTTTTT. Amino acid sequence: CASSQGLSGANTGELFF. This sequence joins TRBV4-3 and TRBJ2-2; 8 bases line up with TRBD2. Unmatched junction bases numbered 4, after V lost 1 base and J lost 0 bases. The CDR3 spans 17 residues. The germline gives CDR1 LGHNA, CDR2 YSLEER.

V gene TRBV2 combines with J gene TRBJ2-1, with D maybe TRBD2 (6 bases). CDR1 is SNHLY, CDR2 FYNNEI, per germline. CDR3 size: 15 residues. V was shortened by 4 bases and J by 5 bases, with 15 bases between the two germline ends. The CDR3 nucleotides read TGTGCCAGCAGTGCCCCGTGGGGGGTCAACAATGAGCAGTTCTTC. Its protein product is CASSAPWGVNNEQFF.

V is TRBV4-2 and J is TRBJ2-5, with 13 bases identical to TRBD2. The V segment lost 0 bases and the J segment 5 bases; nucleotides outside the gene matches: 9. Germline V gene sequence: CDR1 LGHNA, CDR2 YNFKEQ. The CDR3 runs 18 residues. Here the CDR3 DNA reads TGTGCCAGCAGCCAAGATCCTCCCGGACTAGCGGGAGTTGAGACCCAGTACTTC. Translated, it gives CASSQDPPGLAGVETQYF.

The gene calls are TRBV6-6 and TRBJ1-1; TRBD1 agrees at 7 bases. V dropped 7 bases and J dropped 4; count of bases not matched to a gene: 6. Germline-derived CDR1 and CDR2 are MNHNY and SVGAGI (reference sequence). The CDR3 runs to 13 residues. The CDR3 nucleotides are TGTGCCAGCACTGAACAGGGGAGCACTGAAGCTTTCTTT. Translating it yields CASTEQGSTEAFF.

This chain connects TRBV15 to TRBJ2-3; the D is unclear. The CDR3 extends over 16 amino acids. Trimming left V 0 bases short and J 2 bases short, with 12 bases between. The germline V gene has CDR1 LNHNV and CDR2 YYDKDF (reference sequence). The CDR3 DNA follows: TGTGCCACCAGCAGAGATAAGGGAAGCGCCACAGATACGCAGTATTTT. Its translation is CATSRDKGSATDTQYF. The full variable domain, its missing parts supplied by reference TRBV15 and TRBJ2-3, is DAMVIQNPRYQVTQFGKPVTLSCSQTLNHNVMYWYQQKSSQAPKLLFHYYDKDFNNEADTPDNFQSRRPNTSFCFLDIRSPGLGDTAMYLCATSRDKGSATDTQYFGPGTRLTVL.

This clonotype was picked up many times. This rearrangement joins TRBV6-5 to TRBJ2-1; D is ambiguous. The V end lost 4 bases, the J end lost 0 bases, and 10 bases lay between the germline ends. The germline V gene encodes CDR1 MNHEY and CDR2 SVGAGI. The CDR3 is made up of 15 amino acids. CDR3 nucleotide sequence: TGTGCCAGCAGTTTGTCGATGAGCTCCTACAATGAGCAGTTCTTC. Its protein is CASSLSMSSYNEQFF.

This chain connects TRBV20-1 to TRBJ2-3, with 7 bases aligning to TRBD1. Germline V gives CDR1 DFQATT, CDR2 SNEGSKA (reference sequence). The CDR3 is 17 amino acids. Germline trimming cut 6 bases from V and 4 bases from J; bases unmatched to any gene: 19. The CDR3, as DNA: TGCAGTGCCGAAACGACAGGGAAGTTCTCAGGGGCAGATACGCAGTATTTT. The encoded protein is CSAETTGKFSGADTQYF.

This clonotype occurred once. The CDR3 loop is CASSSIQGAGNTIYF. The CDR3 DNA reads TGTGCCAGCAGCTCGATTCAGGGGGCAGGAAACACCATATATTTT. The V gene is TRBV7-9, the J gene TRBJ1-3, with TRBD1 identical over 8 bases. Germline V gene data show CDR1 as SEHNR and CDR2 as FQNEAQ (reference sequence). After removal of 4 bases from V and 4 bases from J, the junction contained 6 bases not matched to a gene. The CDR3 runs 15 residues.

The J gene is TRBJ2-5, the V gene TRBV28, with D perhaps matching TRBD1 (5 bases). Trimming removed 4 bases from V and 2 bases from J, with 14 bases in between. Germline V CDR1 and CDR2: MDHEN, SYDVKM. The CDR3 length is 15 residues. The CDR3 is CASSSPGKGQETQYF. CDR3 DNA: TGTGCCAGCAGTTCTCCAGGGAAGGGTCAAGAGACCCAGTACTTC.

This clonotype was found a few times. J is TRBJ2-1 and V is TRBV6-2 or TRBV6-3; 13 bases match TRBD2. With V trimmed by 7 bases and J by 0 bases, 9 bases remained unmatched. This CDR3 is built from 18 residues. Germline assignment: CDR1 MNHEY and CDR2 SVGEGT. The CDR3: CASIGLAGELSSYNEQFF. The CDR3 DNA reads TGTGCCAGCATTGGACTAGCGGGAGAGCTAAGCTCCTACAATGAGCAGTTCTTC.

This clonotype was detected only a few times. The chain is built from TRBV28 and TRBJ2-6; D tentatively reads TRBD1 or TRBD2 (5 bases each). In germline, CDR1 is MDHEN, CDR2 SYDVKM. V shed 8 bases and J shed 0 bases, with 8 bases lying between them. This CDR3 has 14 residues. The CDR3 spells CASLGASGANVLTF. The CDR3 nucleotides are TGTGCCAGCCTCGGGGCCTCTGGGGCCAACGTCCTGACTTTC.

This clonotype has a handful of counts. The chain has TRBV10-3 and TRBJ2-3; either TRBD1 or TRBD2 may fit D (5 bases each). The CDR3 extends over 14 amino acids. V was shortened by 8 bases and J by 0 bases, with 12 bases between the two germline ends. Germline V gene data show CDR1 as ENHRY and CDR2 as SYGVKD. CDR3 sequence reads: CAISTGRSTDTQYF. CDR3 nucleotides: TGTGCCATCTCCACGGGACGGAGCACAGATACGCAGTATTTT.